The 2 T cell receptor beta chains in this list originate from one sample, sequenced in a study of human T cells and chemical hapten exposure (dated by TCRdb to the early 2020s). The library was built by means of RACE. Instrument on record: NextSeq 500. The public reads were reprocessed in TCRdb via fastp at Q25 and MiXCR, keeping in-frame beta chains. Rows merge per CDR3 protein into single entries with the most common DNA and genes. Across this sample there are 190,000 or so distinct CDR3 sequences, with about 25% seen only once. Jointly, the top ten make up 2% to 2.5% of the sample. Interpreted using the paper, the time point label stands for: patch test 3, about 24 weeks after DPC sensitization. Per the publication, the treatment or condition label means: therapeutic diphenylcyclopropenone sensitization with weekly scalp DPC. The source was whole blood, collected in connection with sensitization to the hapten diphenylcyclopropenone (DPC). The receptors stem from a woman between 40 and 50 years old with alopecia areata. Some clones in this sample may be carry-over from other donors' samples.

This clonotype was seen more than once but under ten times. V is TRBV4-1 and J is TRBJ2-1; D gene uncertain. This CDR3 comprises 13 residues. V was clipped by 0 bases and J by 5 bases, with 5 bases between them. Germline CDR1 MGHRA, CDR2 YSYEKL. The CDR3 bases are TGCGCCAGCAGCCAAGAACAAAACAATGAGCAGTTCTTC. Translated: CASSQEQNNEQFF.

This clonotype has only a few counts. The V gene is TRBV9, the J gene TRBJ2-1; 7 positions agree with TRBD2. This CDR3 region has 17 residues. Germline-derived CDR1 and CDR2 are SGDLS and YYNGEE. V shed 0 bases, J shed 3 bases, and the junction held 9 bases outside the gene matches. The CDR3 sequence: CASSVAPAGELYNEQFF. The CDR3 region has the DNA TGTGCCAGCAGCGTAGCTCCCGCGGGAGAACTCTACAATGAGCAGTTCTTC.